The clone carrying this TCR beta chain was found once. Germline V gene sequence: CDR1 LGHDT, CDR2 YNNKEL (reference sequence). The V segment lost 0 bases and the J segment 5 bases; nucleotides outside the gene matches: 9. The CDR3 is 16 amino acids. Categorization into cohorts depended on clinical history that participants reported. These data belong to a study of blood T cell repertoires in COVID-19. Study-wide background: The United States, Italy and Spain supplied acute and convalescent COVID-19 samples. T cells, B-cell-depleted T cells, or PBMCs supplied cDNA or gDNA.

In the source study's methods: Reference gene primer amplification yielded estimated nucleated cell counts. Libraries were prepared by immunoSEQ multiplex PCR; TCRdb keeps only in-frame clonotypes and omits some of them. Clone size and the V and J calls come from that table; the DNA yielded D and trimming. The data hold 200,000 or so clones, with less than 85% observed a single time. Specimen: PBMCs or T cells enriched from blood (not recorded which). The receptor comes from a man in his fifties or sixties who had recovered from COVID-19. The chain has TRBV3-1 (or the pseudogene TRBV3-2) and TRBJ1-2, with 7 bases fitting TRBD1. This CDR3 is CASSQEAYGTAYGYTF. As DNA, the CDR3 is TGTGCCAGCAGCCAAGAAGCTTACGGGACAGCATATGGCTACACCTTC.